The present TCR beta chain was sequenced within a study of blood T cell repertoires in COVID-19. As handled by the study authors: Estimation of nucleated cell counts was performed using reference gene primer amplification. Here immunoSEQ multiplex PCR was the method, and the copy in TCRdb shows in-frame clones only, minus some. Clone size and the V and J calls come from that table; the DNA yielded D and trimming. The table records 200,000 or so clones, around 90% of them present only once. Sequencing was performed on PBMCs or T cells enriched from blood (not recorded which). This TCR was sampled from a woman in her 30s who had recovered from COVID-19.

For the CDR3, the DNA is TGTGCCAGCAGCTACAGGGGGCGCAATGAGCAGTTCTTC. It translates to CASSYRGRNEQFF. The gene calls are TRBV7-9 and TRBJ2-1, with 9 bases identical to TRBD1. CDR1 and CDR2 from the germline V gene are SEHNR and FQNEAQ (reference sequence). J lost 6 bases, V lost 4 bases, and 1 base had no gene match. The CDR3 has 13 residues.